The present T cell receptor (beta chain) was sequenced within a study of control samples from healthy donors and cancer patients. Libraries were prepared by immunoSEQ multiplex PCR; TCRdb keeps only in-frame clonotypes and omits some of them. The repertoire has 150,000 to 200,000 clones, over 85% of them found once; the top ten carry roughly 1.5%. CDR1 and CDR2 from the germline V gene are SNHLY and FYNNEI. The CDR3 has 15 residues. The V gene end was trimmed by 5 bases and the J gene end by 2 bases; junction bases not matched to a gene: 7. The specimen sequenced was blood. The chain links TRBV2 to TRBJ2-7; 9 bases are shared with TRBD1. The sequence derives from a man younger than 45 in good health. CDR3 nucleotide sequence: TGTGCCAGCAGTACTGCCGGGACAGGGACCTACGAGCAGTACTTC. This encodes CASSTAGTGTYEQYF. Filled out from reference TRBV2 and TRBJ2-7, the complete variable domain reads EPEVTQTPSHQVTQMGQEVILRCVPISNHLYFYWYRQILGQKVEFLVSFYNNEISEKSEIFDDQFSVERPDGSNFTLKIRSTKLEDSAMYFCASSTAGTGTYEQYFGPGTRLTVT.